These 11 T cell receptor beta chains were all obtained from the same sample, sequenced in a study of blood T cell repertoires in COVID-19 (dated by TCRdb to the early 2020s). Library method: the immunoSEQ multiplex PCR assay. In TCRdb, the immuneACCESS table is reduced to in-frame sequences with V and J assigned. These tables do not hold every clone; where another copy was compared, an unresolved V gene accounts for under half, and the others remain unexplained. Across this sample there are 250,000 to 350,000 clones, with about nine tenths seen only once. The top ten hold about 2.2% of the sample. Sequenced sample: peripheral blood. Source of these receptors: a woman between 50 and 59 years old who had recovered from COVID-19.

The chain joins TRBV5-4 to TRBJ2-4, with a tentative D call TRBD2 (5 bases). Germline CDR1 SGHNT, CDR2 YYREEE (reference sequence). The CDR3 sequence is 13 residues long. Trimming removed 3 bases at V and 6 bases at J, with 10 bases between. The CDR3 nucleotides read TGTGCCAGCAGCTCCCGGGATTTAAACATTCAGTACTTC. Encoded protein: CASSSRDLNIQYF.

This clone was seen a single time. The chain combines TRBV30 with TRBJ2-1; TRBD1 matches at 11 bases. Germline lookup yields CDR1 GTSNPN and CDR2 SVGIG (reference sequence). This CDR3 contains 14 residues. The ends lost 4 bases at V and 10 bases at J; junction bases unmatched: 9. CDR3 coding DNA: TGTGCCTGGATTGGGGACAGGGGGGGTAAGGAGCAGTTCTTC. It yields the protein CAWIGDRGGKEQFF.

This rearrangement joins TRBV5-1 to TRBJ1-2; D unresolved. Germline V CDR1 and CDR2: SGHRS, YFSETQ. This CDR3 comprises 17 residues. Trimming pared 0 bases from V and 6 bases from J, leaving 21 bases between. The CDR3 here is CASSLVGQRGGRNGYTF. CDR3 in DNA: TGCGCCAGCAGCTTGGTTGGGCAGAGAGGAGGCCGCAATGGCTACACCTTC.

This clone appeared a single time. V is TRBV7-9 and J is TRBJ2-1, with 7 bases aligning to TRBD1. Trimming took 4 bases from V and 2 from J; bases not matched to a gene: 5. The CDR3 covers 15 residues. The germline V gene has CDR1 SEHNR and CDR2 FQNEAQ (reference sequence). CDR3 region: CASSSYRGTYNEQFF. As DNA, the CDR3 is TGTGCCAGCAGCTCCTACAGGGGAACCTACAATGAGCAGTTCTTC.

In its sample, this clone was seen once. This sequence joins TRBV7-9 and TRBJ2-7; tentative D call: TRBD2 (6 bases). This CDR3 has 14 residues. The germline V gene has CDR1 SEHNR and CDR2 FQNEAQ (reference sequence). V lost 5 bases and J 5 bases, leaving 16 bases between the germline ends. CDR3: CASSPRGIPDEQYF. For the CDR3, the DNA is TGTGCCAGCAGCCCCCGCGGGATACCCGACGAGCAGTACTTC.

This chain joins TRBV30 and TRBJ2-6; possible D gene TRBD2, 5 bases. The V gene's germline CDR1 is GTSNPN and CDR2 SVGIG (reference sequence). This CDR3 has 15 residues. With 2 bases removed from V and 3 bases from J, the gap between germline ends came to 11 bases. The CDR3 sequence: CAWSSPGLGANVLTF. The DNA for the CDR3 is TGTGCCTGGAGTTCCCCCGGACTTGGGGCCAACGTCCTGACTTTC.

V is TRBV27 and J is TRBJ2-1, with unresolved D. Germline CDR1 is MNHEY and CDR2 is SMNVEV (reference sequence). The CDR3 runs to 15 residues. V was pared by 5 bases and J by 6 bases, with 17 bases between. The CDR3 DNA follows: TGTGCCAGCAGTCCATACTACCTCGAAGGCAATGAGCAGTTCTTC. This gives the protein CASSPYYLEGNEQFF.

The chain links TRBV6-5 to TRBJ2-1; weak D call: TRBD1 (5 bases). V was trimmed by 2 bases and J by 2 bases, leaving 10 bases between them. The CDR3 sequence is 15 residues long. Per the germline V gene, CDR1 is MNHEY and CDR2 is SVGAGI. The CDR3 DNA reads TGTGCCAGCAGTTACGGCAGGGATGCCTACAATGAGCAGTTCTTC. It codes for CASSYGRDAYNEQFF.

This chain links TRBV4-2 with TRBJ2-1; 10 positions agree with TRBD2. V shed 1 base and J 9 bases; nucleotides not matched to a gene: 15. Germline V gene data show CDR1 as LGHNA and CDR2 as YNFKEQ. This CDR3 has 18 residues. CDR3: CASSQAAYSGGFQGEQFF. The DNA for the CDR3 is TGTGCCAGCAGCCAAGCGGCCTATAGCGGGGGGTTCCAGGGTGAGCAGTTCTTC.

The rearrangement links TRBV5-1 to TRBJ1-1; possible D gene TRBD1, 5 bases. The CDR3 is 14 amino acids. Germline CDR1 SGHRS, CDR2 YFSETQ. V lost 0 bases, J lost 2 bases, and 8 bases lay in between. CDR3 in amino acids: CASSLDGTNTEAFF. The DNA for the CDR3 is TGCGCCAGCAGCTTGGACGGGACTAACACTGAAGCTTTCTTT.

The CDR3 bases are TGTGCCAGCAGTTACGCCAGGGGACAGGGAATGGATGGCTACACCTTC. It is translated as CASSYARGQGMDGYTF. The gene calls are TRBV6-5 and TRBJ1-2, with 9 bases matching TRBD1. Germline lookup yields CDR1 MNHEY and CDR2 SVGAGI. CDR3 length: 16 residues. J lost 6 bases, V lost 2 bases, and 10 bases had no gene match.